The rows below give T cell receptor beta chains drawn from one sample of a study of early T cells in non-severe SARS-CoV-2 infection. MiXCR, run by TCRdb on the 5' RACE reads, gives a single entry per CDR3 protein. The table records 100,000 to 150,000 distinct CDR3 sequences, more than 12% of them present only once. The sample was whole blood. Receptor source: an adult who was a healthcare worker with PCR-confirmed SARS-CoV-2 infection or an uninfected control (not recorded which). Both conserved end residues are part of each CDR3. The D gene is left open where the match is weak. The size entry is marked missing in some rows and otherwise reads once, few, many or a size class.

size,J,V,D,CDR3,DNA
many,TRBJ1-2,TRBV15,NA,CATSAISRNYGYTF,TGTGCCACCAGCGCGATAAGCAGAAACTATGGCTACACCTTC
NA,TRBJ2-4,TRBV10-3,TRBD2,CAIRGLADNIQYF,TGTGCCATCAGGGGACTAGCGGACAACATTCAGTACTTC
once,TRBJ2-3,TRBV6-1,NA,CASSEGPSGTQYF,TGTGCCAGCAGTGAAGGTCCGTCTGGTACGCAGTATTTT
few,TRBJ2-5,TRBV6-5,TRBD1,CASSPAGTAWETQYF,TGTGCCAGCAGTCCGGCCGGGACAGCATGGGAGACCCAGTACTTC
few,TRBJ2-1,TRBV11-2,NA,CASSLDSFKNEQFF,TGTGCCAGCAGCTTAGACTCCTTTAAGAATGAGCAGTTCTTC
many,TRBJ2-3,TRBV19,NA,CASRRTGRGDTQYF,TGTGCCAGTAGAAGGACAGGGAGGGGAGATACGCAGTATTTT
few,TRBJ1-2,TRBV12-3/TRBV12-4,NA,CASSASNYGYTF,TGTGCCAGCAGTGCTTCCAACTATGGCTACACCTTC
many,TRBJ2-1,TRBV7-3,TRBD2,CASSSGLAGHEQFF,TGTGCCAGCAGCTCGGGACTAGCTGGCCATGAGCAGTTCTTC
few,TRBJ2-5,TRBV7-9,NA,CASSSSPDETQYF,TGTGCCAGCAGCTCATCACCTGACGAAACCCAGTACTTC
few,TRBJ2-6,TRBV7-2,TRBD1,CASSYTGAGANVLTF,TGTGCCAGCAGCTATACAGGGGCTGGGGCCAACGTCCTGACTTTC
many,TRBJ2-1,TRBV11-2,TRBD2,CASSALSGGALNEQFF,TGTGCCAGCAGCGCCCTCAGCGGGGGGGCCCTCAATGAGCAGTTCTTC
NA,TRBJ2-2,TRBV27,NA,CASSRQGPNTGELFF,TGTGCCAGCAGTCGGCAGGGGCCTAACACCGGGGAGCTGTTTTTT
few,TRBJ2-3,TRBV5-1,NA,CASSYGGLTDTQYF,TGCGCCAGCAGCTACGGCGGACTCACAGATACGCAGTATTTT
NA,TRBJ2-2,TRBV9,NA,CASSVEGTGELFF,TGTGCCAGCAGCGTAGAGGGTACCGGGGAGCTGTTTTTT
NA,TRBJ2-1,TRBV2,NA,CASSLSQGNEQFF,TGTGCCAGCAGTCTCTCACAGGGCAATGAGCAGTTCTTC
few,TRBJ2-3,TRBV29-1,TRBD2,CSVVVAGDQTQYF,TGCAGCGTTGTGGTAGCGGGGGACCAGACGCAGTATTTT
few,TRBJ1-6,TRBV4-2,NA,CASSQDQGSSYNSPLHF,TGTGCCAGCAGCCAAGACCAGGGGAGCTCCTATAATTCACCCCTCCACTTT
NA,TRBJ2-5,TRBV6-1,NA,CASSEYRETQYF,TGTGCCAGCAGTGAATATCGAGAGACCCAGTACTTC
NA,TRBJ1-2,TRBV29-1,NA,CSVEADSDGYTF,TGCAGCGTTGAAGCGGATAGTGATGGCTACACCTTC
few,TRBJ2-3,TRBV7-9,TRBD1,CASSWDTGGVADTQYF,TGTGCCAGCAGCTGGGATACAGGGGGTGTCGCAGATACGCAGTATTTT
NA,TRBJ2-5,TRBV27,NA,CSSSLRPREETQYF,TGTTCCAGCAGTTTGCGGCCGCGAGAAGAGACCCAGTACTTC
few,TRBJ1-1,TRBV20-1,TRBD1,CSARSGTGATEAFF,TGCAGTGCTAGATCCGGGACAGGGGCAACTGAAGCTTTCTTT
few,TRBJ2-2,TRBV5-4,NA,CASSLGSANTGELFF,TGTGCCAGCAGCTTGGGCAGCGCGAACACCGGGGAGCTGTTTTTT
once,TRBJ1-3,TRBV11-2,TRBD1,CASSLVAGTGYGNTIYF,TGTGCCAGCAGCTTAGTTGCTGGGACAGGGTACGGAAACACCATATATTTT
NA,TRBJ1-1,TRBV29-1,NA,CSFQDRPGTEAFF,TGCAGCTTCCAGGACCGTCCTGGCACTGAAGCTTTCTTT
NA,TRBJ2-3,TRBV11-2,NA,CASSLGSLATQYF,TGTGCCAGCAGCTTAGGTTCGCTCGCCACGCAGTATTTT
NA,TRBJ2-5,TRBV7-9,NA,CASSPIKDSSETQYF,TGTGCCAGCAGCCCTATCAAGGACAGCTCGGAGACCCAGTACTTC
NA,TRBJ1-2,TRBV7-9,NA,CASSLSGPLYGYTF,TGTGCCAGCAGCTTATCAGGACCTCTTTATGGCTACACCTTC
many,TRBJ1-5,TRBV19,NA,CASQGTNSNQPQHF,TGTGCCAGCCAGGGGACGAATAGCAATCAGCCCCAGCATTTT